The 20 T cell receptor beta chains reported below all come from one sample, sequenced in a study of cytomegalovirus exposure and HLA in healthy donors. PCR employed 60 Vbeta and 13 Jbeta primers. Generated by immunoSEQ multiplex PCR, the TCRdb table keeps only in-frame clones and is missing some. The sample has over 150,000 clones, roughly 82% seen once; the top ten hold 9.5% to 12%. What was sequenced was PBMCs. Receptors originate from a man between 45 and 60 years old in good health and CMV-seropositive.

This rearrangement joins TRBV19 to TRBJ1-1; D is unclear. The V end was cut by 2 bases, the J end by 1 base, with 2 bases between. The CDR3 has 12 amino acids. Looked up from germline, CDR1 is LNHDA and CDR2 is SQIVND (reference sequence). This chain's CDR3 is CASSIQNTEAFF. In DNA form, the CDR3 reads TGTGCCAGTAGTATACAGAACACTGAAGCTTTCTTT.

The rearrangement uses TRBV6-5 and TRBJ1-2, with 9 bases lining up with TRBD1. CDR1 and CDR2 (germline): MNHEY, SVGAGI. V was clipped by 6 bases and J by 7 bases; unmatched bases: 3. CDR3 length equals 12 residues. The CDR3 region has the DNA TGTGCCAGCAGGGACAGGGGTAGTGGCTACACCTTC. This gives the protein CASRDRGSGYTF.

This chain connects TRBV28 to TRBJ2-6; weak D call: TRBD1 (5 bases). CDR3 length equals 17 residues. Deletions cut 3 bases from V and 0 bases from J, with 12 bases between. The germline V gene encodes CDR1 MDHEN and CDR2 SYDVKM. The CDR3 region has the DNA TGTGCCAGCAGTTTCCCAGACAGACTCTCTGGGGCCAACGTCCTGACTTTC. Encoded protein: CASSFPDRLSGANVLTF. The variable domain in full, with the rest retrieved from reference TRBV28 and TRBJ2-6, is DVKVTQSSRYLVKRTGEKVFLECVQDMDHENMFWYRQDPGLGLRLIYFSYDVKMKEKGDIPEGYSVSREKKERFSLILESASTNQTSMYLCASSFPDRLSGANVLTFGAGSRLTVL.

A word on this clone: At one boundary the junction diverges from the germline segment, which might be a read error. The chain combines TRBV5-4 with TRBJ1-2, with 7 positions matching TRBD1. This CDR3 spans 15 amino acids. CDR1 is SGHNT and CDR2 is YYREEE in the germline V gene (reference sequence). This CDR3 is CASSQDRVRAYGYTF. The CDR3 DNA reads as TGCGCCAGCAGCCAAGACAGGGTGAGGGCCTATGGCTACACCTTC.

The V gene is TRBV19, the J gene TRBJ2-1; D gene ambiguous. With 10 bases removed from V and 4 bases from J, the gap between germline ends came to 11 bases. Germline V gene sequence: CDR1 LNHDA, CDR2 SQIVND (reference sequence). This CDR3 has 12 amino acids. The CDR3 loop reads CATELGYNEQFF. CDR3 nucleotides: TGTGCCACTGAGCTCGGGTACAATGAGCAGTTCTTC.

J is TRBJ1-2 and V is TRBV28; TRBD1 agrees at 10 bases. This CDR3 has 15 amino acids. V shed 5 bases and J 2 bases; nucleotides not matched to a gene: 5. CDR1 MDHEN and CDR2 SYDVKM come from the germline V gene. The DNA of the CDR3 is TGTGCCAGCAGTGTCGGGGGACAGGGGAACTATGGCTACACCTTC. Translating it yields CASSVGGQGNYGYTF.

The rearrangement joins TRBV4-1 to TRBJ1-4; 9 bases match TRBD1. CDR1 MGHRA and CDR2 YSYEKL come from the germline V gene. Unmatched junction bases numbered 12, after V lost 2 bases and J lost 8 bases. The CDR3 has 17 amino acids. CDR3 in amino acids: CASSQLFPGQGREKLFF. CDR3 nucleotides: TGCGCCAGCAGCCAATTATTTCCGGGACAGGGCAGGGAAAAACTGTTTTTT.

This chain links TRBV10-3 with TRBJ2-1; D gene uncertain. The V end lost 2 bases, the J end lost 10 bases, and 12 bases lay between the germline ends. This CDR3 spans 13 amino acids. Germline CDR1 and CDR2: ENHRY and SYGVKD. CDR3: CAISEGQVLEQFF. The CDR3 region has the DNA TGTGCCATCAGTGAGGGCCAAGTCCTCGAGCAGTTCTTC.

This clone showed up just once. The V and J genes are TRBV5-1 and TRBJ1-6; no definite D call. CDR1 and CDR2 (germline): SGHRS, YFSETQ. With 0 bases removed from V and 5 bases from J, the gap between germline ends came to 6 bases. The CDR3 is 14 residues long. CDR3 nucleotide sequence: TGCGCCAGCAGCTTGGGGCAGAATAATTCACCCCTCCACTTT. It encodes CASSLGQNNSPLHF.

V usage is TRBV13 and J usage is TRBJ2-7; 13 bases line up with TRBD2. With V trimmed by 10 bases and J by 5 bases, 14 bases remained unmatched. CDR1 is PRHDT and CDR2 is FYEKMQ in the germline V gene (reference sequence). CDR3 length: 16 amino acids. CDR3 sequence (DNA): TGTGCCACTTCGACTAGCGGGGGGTACAGGGTCCACGAGCAGTACTTC. Translating it yields CATSTSGGYRVHEQYF.

This clone appeared a single time. The V call is TRBV7-9, the J call TRBJ1-1; D may be TRBD1 (5 bases). The CDR3 has 14 amino acids. Trimming took 7 bases from V and 4 from J, leaving 16 bases between them. Per the germline V gene, CDR1 is SEHNR and CDR2 is FQNEAQ (reference sequence). CDR3 region: CASTTTGETTEAFF. The DNA of the CDR3 is TGTGCCAGCACCACAACGGGGGAAACCACTGAAGCTTTCTTT.

As for this clone: A junction end diverges from the germline sequence, so it may reflect a read error. The chain recombines TRBV7-9 with TRBJ2-1, with 11 bases lining up with TRBD2. This CDR3 is 18 amino acids long. The germline V gene encodes CDR1 SEHNR and CDR2 FQNEAQ (reference sequence). Here the CDR3 reads CSSSLGLAGGKGDNEQFF. For the CDR3, the DNA is TGTTCCAGCAGCTTAGGTCTAGCGGGAGGAAAAGGTGACAATGAGCAGTTCTTC. The full variable domain, its missing parts supplied by reference TRBV7-9 and TRBJ2-1, is DTGVSQNPRHKITKRGQNVTFRCDPISEHNRLYWYRQTLGQGPEFLTYFQNEAQLEKSRLLSDRFSAERPKGSFSTLEIQRTEQGDSAMYLCSSSLGLAGGKGDNEQFFGPGTRLTVL.

The chain links TRBV6-1 to TRBJ1-2; D gene ambiguous. The length of the CDR3 is 11 residues. From germline, CDR1 is MNHNS and CDR2 SASEGT. Trimming cost V 4 bases and J 8 bases, with 8 bases left between them. The CDR3 is CASSAEGGYTF. The CDR3 DNA follows: TGTGCCAGCAGTGCTGAGGGAGGCTACACCTTC.

CDR3 bases: TGTGCCAGTAGTGGGTCGCGGGAGGGCCATCCTAGCACAGATACGCAGTATTTT. Protein: CASSGSREGHPSTDTQYF. This chain uses TRBV19 with TRBJ2-3; 9 nucleotides line up with TRBD2. Trimming at V came to 5 bases and at J to 0 bases, leaving 12 bases not matched to a gene. Germline V lookup: CDR1 LNHDA, CDR2 SQIVND (reference sequence). CDR3 length equals 18 residues.

The chain has TRBV28 and TRBJ2-7; the match to TRBD1 covers 7 bases. The CDR3 loop spans 14 amino acids. The J segment lost 4 bases and the V segment lost 6 bases, leaving 9 bases of the junction unmatched. Per the germline V gene, CDR1 is MDHEN and CDR2 is SYDVKM. The CDR3 bases are TGTGCCAGCAGGAGAGAAGGGGGCCCTTACGAGCAGTACTTC. The encoded protein is CASRREGGPYEQYF.

The CDR3 sequence: CASSLSVATEAFF. The CDR3 DNA reads as TGTGCCAGCAGTTTAAGTGTAGCGACTGAAGCTTTCTTT. V usage is TRBV27 and J usage is TRBJ1-1, with no clear D. V gave up 2 bases and J gave up 5 bases, with 9 bases separating them. This CDR3 contains 13 residues. CDR1 and CDR2 from the germline V gene are MNHEY and SMNVEV (reference sequence).

This chain uses TRBV2 with TRBJ2-3; the D is unclear. In germline, CDR1 is SNHLY, CDR2 FYNNEI. The CDR3 is made up of 13 amino acids. V was cut by 7 bases and J by 0 bases, with 8 bases left in between. The CDR3 is CASKRLSTDTQYF. The CDR3 region has the DNA TGTGCCAGCAAGAGGCTAAGCACAGATACGCAGTATTTT. The entire variable domain, with the rest obtained from reference TRBV2 and TRBJ2-3, is as follows: EPEVTQTPSHQVTQMGQEVILRCVPISNHLYFYWYRQILGQKVEFLVSFYNNEISEKSEIFDDQFSVERPDGSNFTLKIRSTKLEDSAMYFCASKRLSTDTQYFGPGTRLTVL.

The chain has TRBV11-3 and TRBJ1-1, with D possibly being TRBD1 (6 bases). Trimming cost V 5 bases and J 0 bases, with 13 bases left between them. CDR1 is SGHNT, CDR2 YENEEA, per germline. CDR3 length: 15 amino acids. CDR3 sequence: CASSPPGAVNTEAFF. The CDR3 bases are TGTGCCAGCAGCCCCCCAGGGGCGGTGAACACTGAAGCTTTCTTT.

This clone was seen more than once but under ten times. V and J are TRBV28 and TRBJ2-1, with unresolved D. Germline V gene lookup returns CDR1 MDHEN and CDR2 SYDVKM. Trimming pared 11 bases from V and 4 bases from J, leaving 9 bases between. The CDR3 consists of 11 residues. CDR3 in amino acids: CAAAHYNEQFF. CDR3 coding DNA: TGTGCCGCCGCACATTACAATGAGCAGTTCTTC. The full variable domain, in which reference TRBV28 and TRBJ2-1 provide the parts outside the CDR3, is DVKVTQSSRYLVKRTGEKVFLECVQDMDHENMFWYRQDPGLGLRLIYFSYDVKMKEKGDIPEGYSVSREKKERFSLILESASTNQTSMYLCAAAHYNEQFFGPGTRLTVL.

The chain is built from TRBV29-1 and TRBJ2-3; 8 bases align to TRBD1. Per germline, CDR1 SQVTM and CDR2 ANQGSEA. The CDR3 sequence is 16 residues long. J gave up 1 base and V 4 bases, and 10 bases lay outside the gene matches. The CDR3 here is CSVVPATGDRTDTQYF. The CDR3 DNA reads as TGCAGCGTTGTTCCCGCGACAGGGGATCGCACAGATACGCAGTATTTT.